The clone carrying this TCR beta chain was counted once. Its matching antigen is unknown. This sample was included in a study of cytomegalovirus exposure and HLA in healthy donors. Overall study context: As released early, the data held roughly 85 million unique TCRs from HLA-typed donors.

The V end lost 3 bases, the J end lost 4 bases, and 7 bases lay between the germline ends. Germline V CDR1 and CDR2: MNHEY, SMNVEV (reference sequence). This CDR3 contains 13 residues. General study findings and limits: Follow-up analysis later connected one missense variant in DCLRE1C with trimming of TCR beta V- and J-genes. Later analysis showed most CMV-associated TCR beta chains appearing HLA-restricted.

The PCR contained 60 Vbeta and 13 Jbeta primers. Profiled with immunoSEQ multiplex PCR; TCRdb holds only in-frame clones, not every one. This table has 150,000 to 200,000 clones, about 80% appearing once. The clonotype comes from a man younger than 35 in good health and CMV-seronegative. The V and J genes are TRBV27 and TRBJ1-5; D ambiguous. Material: PBMCs. As DNA, the CDR3 is TGTGCCAGCAGTTTGGCAGTAAATCAGCCCCAGCATTTT. Encoded protein: CASSLAVNQPQHF.